These 32 T cell receptor beta chains originate from one sample sequenced in a study of breast tumors, draining lymph nodes, adjacent tissues. TCRdb re-called the multiplex PCR reads through MiXCR, storing one row per CDR3 protein. The table lists 200,000 or so distinct CDR3 sequences, 31% of them singletons. The lymph nodes were axillary draining lymph nodes from breast cancer patients. Source material: axillary lymph node tissue. The receptors originated from a female donor with breast cancer. Some clones in this sample may be carry-over from other donors' samples.

This clonotype was seen repeatedly, ten times or more. The chain links TRBV7-2 to TRBJ2-4; no clear D. This CDR3 is built from 17 residues. The V and J ends lost 1 base and 0 bases respectively, with 13 bases between them. The V gene's germline CDR1 is SGHTA and CDR2 FQGNSA. Written as DNA, the CDR3 is TGTGCCAGCAGCTTAGAAAGTGGACGTCTAGCCAAAAACATTCAGTACTTC. This codes for CASSLESGRLAKNIQYF.

The table lists this clonotype with many counts. The V gene is TRBV5-1, the J gene TRBJ2-1, with D possibly matching TRBD1 (5 bases). CDR1 is SGHRS and CDR2 is YFSETQ in the germline V gene. This CDR3 comprises 12 residues. V lost 4 bases to trimming and J lost 7 bases, with 9 bases between them. CDR3 in DNA: TGCGCCAGCAGCCAAGGACAAAATGAGCAGTTCTTC. Its protein is CASSQGQNEQFF.

With respect to this clonotype: An end of the junction does not agree with germline; a read error may underlie this. The V gene is TRBV7-2, the J gene TRBJ2-7; possible D gene TRBD2, 6 bases. CDR3 length equals 16 residues. Germline CDR1 is SGHTA and CDR2 is FQGNSA. Here the CDR3 DNA reads TGTGCCGGCAGCGCAGTTGGGACTCGCTCCTACAATGAGCAGTACTTC. Its protein is CAGSAVGTRSYNEQYF.

In the case of this clonotype: One base away lies a much larger clone, so this may be a sequencing read error. This chain joins TRBV5-1 and TRBJ2-2; D is undetermined. The CDR3 has 12 amino acids. The V gene's germline CDR1 is SGHRS and CDR2 YFSETQ. The CDR3 DNA sequence: TGCTCCAGCCGATTCGACACCGGGGAGCTGTTTTTT. This encodes CSSRFDTGELFF.

This clonotype was observed at least ten times. The rearrangement uses TRBV7-6 and TRBJ2-2; 8 positions agree with TRBD1. Germline V gene sequence: CDR1 SGHVS, CDR2 FNYEAQ. This CDR3 contains 16 residues. Losses at the gene ends were 1 base for V and 6 bases for J; bases not matched to a gene: 7. The CDR3 nucleotides read TGTGCCAGCAGCTTAGGGACAGGGTCCCTGGCCGGGGAGCTGTTTTTT. Its translation: CASSLGTGSLAGELFF.

This clonotype was counted between two and nine times. Since a much larger clone is just one base distant, this may be a read error. The rearrangement joins TRBV18 to TRBJ1-2; D is ambiguous. Germline V gene sequence: CDR1 KGHSH, CDR2 LQKENI. CDR3 length equals 14 residues. DNA for the CDR3: TGTGCCAGCTCACCACAGGGTCCTAACTATGGCCACACCTTC. This codes for CASSPQGPNYGHTF.

On this clonotype itself: A clone one base away is much larger, so this may be a read error. V gene TRBV2 combines with J gene TRBJ2-6, with D perhaps TRBD1 (6 bases). V dropped 6 bases and J dropped 3 bases, with 12 bases sitting between them. This CDR3 has 15 amino acids. Germline V gene data show CDR1 as SNHLY and CDR2 as FYNNEI. The CDR3 region is CASSRGGFGANVLTF. CDR3 in DNA: TGTGCCAGCAGCAGGGGCGGTTTTGGGGCCAACGTCCTGACTTTC.

The table lists this clonotype with a few counts. A read error may be the cause here, since a much bigger clone is one base away. The chain recombines TRBV20-1 with TRBJ2-3; 10 bases line up with TRBD1. The germline gives CDR1 DFQATT, CDR2 SNEGSKA (reference sequence). V gave up 5 bases and J gave up 4 bases; unmatched junction bases: 9. The CDR3 runs 15 residues. CDR3 DNA sequence: TGCAGTGCTTCTACTGACAGGGGGCAGGCAGATACGCAGTATTTT. Amino acid sequence: CSASTDRGQADTQYF.

This clonotype has ten or more counts. The chain uses TRBV6-4 and TRBJ1-2; 10 bases are a match to TRBD1. In germline, CDR1 is MRHNA, CDR2 SNTAGT. The CDR3 runs to 15 residues. The V and J ends lost 5 bases and 6 bases, in that order; junction bases with no gene match: 9. The CDR3 nucleotides read TGTGCCAGCAGTCCGGGGACAGGGGCGGCGCATGGCTACACCTTC. Amino acid sequence: CASSPGTGAAHGYTF.

Only a few counts were recorded for this clonotype. CDR3 bases: TGTGCCAGCAGTTATGTTCCGGGGTCGGGCACAGATACGCAGTATTTT. Residues: CASSYVPGSGTDTQYF. The chain joins TRBV6-5 to TRBJ2-3; D is perhaps TRBD2 (5 bases). CDR3 size: 16 residues. The germline V gene encodes CDR1 MNHEY and CDR2 SVGAGI. V was shortened by 3 bases and J by 1 base, with 14 bases between the two germline ends.

This clonotype was found many times. The V gene is TRBV2, the J gene TRBJ1-2, with a weak D call TRBD1 (5 bases). Trimming took off 5 bases at V and 0 bases at J, with 16 bases between the two ends. The CDR3 is 16 residues long. The germline V gene encodes CDR1 SNHLY and CDR2 FYNNEI. The CDR3 DNA is TGTGCCAGCAGTCGGGAAGGGGCGCCCTCTAACTATGGCTACACCTTC. Residues: CASSREGAPSNYGYTF.

This clonotype was recorded many times. V usage is TRBV27 and J usage is TRBJ1-5; a possible D gene is TRBD1 (5 bases). CDR3 length: 17 amino acids. CDR1 and CDR2 (germline): MNHEY, SMNVEV (reference sequence). V lost 3 bases and J 0 bases, leaving 15 bases between the germline ends. The CDR3 nucleotides read TGTGCCAGCAGTTTTAGCAGGGCTACCCTTAGCAATCAGCCCCAGCATTTT. The encoded protein is CASSFSRATLSNQPQHF.

This clonotype showed up many times. DNA for the CDR3: TGCAGTGCTAGAAGTATAAGGACAGATACGCAGTATTTT. Protein sequence: CSARSIRTDTQYF. The chain links TRBV20-1 to TRBJ2-3; D is ambiguous. CDR3 size: 13 residues. The germline V and J ends were trimmed by 2 bases and 3 bases, with 9 bases remaining between them. In germline, CDR1 is DFQATT, CDR2 SNEGSKA (reference sequence).

The chain is built from TRBV6-5 and TRBJ1-1, with 9 bases matching TRBD1. Germline assignment: CDR1 MNHEY and CDR2 SVGAGI. The CDR3 is made up of 14 amino acids. Germline trimming cut 5 bases from V and 1 base from J; bases unmatched to any gene: 2. CDR3 sequence reads: CASSRDRANTEAFF. The DNA for the CDR3 is TGTGCCAGCAGTCGGGACAGGGCGAACACTGAAGCTTTCTTT.

This clonotype was seen only a few times. V and J are TRBV12-3 or TRBV12-4 and TRBJ1-1; D perhaps matches TRBD1 (6 bases). The CDR3 is made up of 13 amino acids. The ends were cut back, 6 bases at V and 5 bases at J, with 13 bases in the middle. CDR3: CASSAGGLTEAFF. The DNA of the CDR3 is TGTGCCAGCAGCGCCGGGGGGCTGACTGAAGCTTTCTTT.

This clonotype occurred many times. V gene TRBV2 combines with J gene TRBJ2-5; 9 positions agree with TRBD2. Germline loops: CDR1 SNHLY, CDR2 FYNNEI. The junction had 3 bases not matched to a gene; V was cut back by 0 bases and J by 7 bases. This CDR3 has 14 amino acids. The CDR3 bases are TGTGCCAGCAGTGAAGCAAGGACTAGCGCGACCCAGTACTTC. Protein product: CASSEARTSATQYF.

This clonotype was observed at least ten times. The chain couples TRBV20-1 to TRBJ1-5; tentative D call: TRBD1 (6 bases). Trimming pared 5 bases from V and 2 bases from J, leaving 22 bases between. Per the germline V gene, CDR1 is DFQATT and CDR2 is SNEGSKA (reference sequence). This CDR3 spans 17 amino acids. CDR3 residues: CSAYQPGQPEGNQPQHF. The CDR3 DNA reads as TGCAGTGCTTATCAGCCTGGACAGCCCGAGGGCAATCAGCCCCAGCATTTT.

As for this clonotype: This could be a read error, since a much larger clone is one nucleotide away. The final CDR3 position lacks the conserved phenylalanine or tryptophan, pointing to a likely read error. The genes are TRBV6-6 and TRBJ2-3; D possibly corresponds to TRBD2 (5 bases). The CDR3 covers 16 residues. The V gene lost 0 bases and the J gene lost 2 bases, with 12 bases spanning the gap. In germline, CDR1 is MNHNY, CDR2 SVGAGI (reference sequence). The CDR3 region is CASSYSTGMPTDTQYL. The CDR3 bases are TGTGCCAGCAGTTACTCTACCGGGATGCCCACAGATACGCAGTATCTT.

In its sample, this clonotype was seen many times. One end of the junction does not line up with germline, which may come from a read error. This chain links TRBV20-1 with TRBJ2-5; TRBD2 might be the D (5 bases). The CDR3 loop spans 11 amino acids. CDR1 and CDR2 (germline): DFQATT, SNEGSKA (reference sequence). CDR3 DNA: TGCAGTGCAGGCGGTGGGGAGACCCAGTCCTTC. This encodes CSAGGGETQSF.

By its share, this clonotype is medium-sized. The gene calls are TRBV2 and TRBJ1-6; 9 positions agree with TRBD1. The CDR3 spans 13 residues. Germline CDR1 is SNHLY and CDR2 is FYNNEI. Unmatched junction bases numbered 3, after V lost 8 bases and J lost 7 bases. CDR3 coding DNA: TGTGCCAGCGGGGACAGGGCAAATTCACCCCTCCACTTT. It translates to CASGDRANSPLHF.

With regard to this clonotype: This may be a read error: a much more frequent sequence differs by one nucleotide. V is TRBV3-1 and J is TRBJ2-7; no firm D call. Deletions cut 1 base from V and 3 bases from J, with 13 bases between. The CDR3 loop spans 15 amino acids. Germline CDR1 is LGHDT and CDR2 is YNNKEL (reference sequence). The CDR3 loop is CASSQASRLSYEQYF. CDR3 bases: TGTGCCAGCAGCCAAGCGTCACGTCTTAGCTACGAGCAGTACTTC.

On this clonotype itself: A single base separates this from a much larger clone, so it may be a read error. The gene calls are TRBV5-4 and TRBJ2-7; 10 positions agree with TRBD2. The CDR3 totals 17 residues. Germline CDR1 reads SGHNT; CDR2 reads YYREEE (reference sequence). The V segment lost 2 bases and the J segment 7 bases; nucleotides outside the gene matches: 15. CDR3 protein: CASSLRRLAGPSQEQYF. CDR3 nucleotides: TGTGCCAGCAGCTTACGACGACTAGCGGGCCCATCGCAGGAGCAGTACTTC. The full variable domain, completed using reference TRBV5-4 and TRBJ2-7, is ETGVTQSPTHLIKTRGQQVTLRCSSQSGHNTVSWYQQALGQGPQFIFQYYREEENGRGNFPPRFSGLQFPNYSSELNVNALELDDSALYLCASSLRRLAGPSQEQYFGPGTRLTVT.

Ten or more counts support this clonotype. The chain combines TRBV5-5 with TRBJ2-2; D unclear. The germline V gene encodes CDR1 SGHKS and CDR2 YYEKEE (reference sequence). With 1 base removed from V and 7 bases from J, the gap between germline ends came to 11 bases. CDR3 length equals 14 residues. The CDR3: CASSLYGLDGELFF. The CDR3 region has the DNA TGTGCCAGCAGCTTGTATGGGTTGGACGGGGAGCTGTTTTTT.

This clonotype was observed many times. The chain carries TRBV14 and TRBJ2-2; D unclear. V lost 10 bases and J lost 1, with 13 bases in between. The germline V gene has CDR1 SGHDN and CDR2 FVKESK. The CDR3 length is 14 residues. CDR3 sequence reads: CATKVTGNTGELFF. Here the CDR3 DNA reads TGTGCCACTAAAGTGACCGGGAACACCGGGGAGCTGTTTTTT.

Ten or more counts support this clonotype. The chain carries TRBV7-8 and TRBJ1-5; TRBD1 might be the D (6 bases). Germline CDR1 SGHVS, CDR2 FQNEAQ. Trimming left V 2 bases short and J 2 bases short, with 16 bases between. The CDR3 has 17 amino acids. CDR3 amino acids: CASSLFGGGAGNQPQHF. The CDR3 region has the DNA TGTGCCAGCAGCTTATTTGGCGGGGGGGCGGGCAATCAGCCCCAGCATTTT. Combining the CDR3 with reference TRBV7-8 and TRBJ1-5 gives the whole variable domain GAGVSQSPRYKVAKRGQDVALRCDPISGHVSLFWYQQALGQGPEFLTYFQNEAQLDKSGLPSDRFFAERPEGSVSTLKIQRTQQEDSAVYLCASSLFGGGAGNQPQHFGDGTRLSIL.

As concerns this clonotype: A much larger clonotype is one base distant, so this may be a read error. The chain employs TRBV7-3 and TRBJ2-2; possible D gene TRBD2, 5 bases. This CDR3 comprises 14 residues. Germline CDR1 and CDR2: SGHTA and FQGTGA. This CDR3 reads CASSPGPAFGELVF. The CDR3 region has the DNA TGTGCCAGCAGTCCGGGCCCCGCGTTCGGGGAGCTGGTTTTT. Looking up the rest from reference TRBV7-3 and TRBJ2-2 gives the full variable domain: GAGVSQTPSNKVTEKGKYVELRCDPISGHTALYWYRQSLGQGPEFLIYFQGTGAADDSGLPNDRFFAVRPEGSVSTLKIQRTERGDSAVYLCASSPGPAFGELVFGEGSRLTVL.

Worth noting for this clonotype: Just one base apart from a much larger clone, this may be a read error. The J gene is TRBJ2-7, the V gene TRBV10-3, with 12 bases that match TRBD2. The germline gives CDR1 ENHRY, CDR2 SYGVKD. This CDR3 has 16 residues. CDR3 protein: CASSPLVLAGGNERYF. CDR3 in DNA: TGTGCCAGCAGTCCACTTGTCCTAGCGGGAGGGAACGAGCGGTACTTC.

This clonotype was detected ten times or more. This may arise from a read error, as a much more abundant clone is one base away. The V gene is TRBV15, the J gene TRBJ2-7, with D perhaps TRBD1 (6 bases). This CDR3 contains 11 residues. V was cut by 10 bases and J by 3 bases, with 10 bases left in between. Germline CDR1 and CDR2: LNHNV and YYDKDF (reference sequence). CDR3 residues: CARGGSYEQYF. DNA for the CDR3: TGTGCCAGAGGGGGAAGCTACGAGCAGTACTTC.

This clonotype was found many times. The V and J genes are TRBV30 and TRBJ2-7; maybe TRBD2 (5 bases). Trimming stripped 4 bases from V and 3 bases from J, with 10 bases between. This CDR3 has 12 residues. CDR1 is GTSNPN, CDR2 SVGIG, per germline (reference sequence). The CDR3 region has the DNA TGTGCCTGGAAAGCGGTTGGCTACGAGCAGTACTTC. Translated, it gives CAWKAVGYEQYF.

There are many counts of this clonotype. This chain uses TRBV25-1 with TRBJ2-7, with unresolved D. CDR3 length equals 11 residues. Per the germline V gene, CDR1 is MGHDK and CDR2 is SYGVNS. V lost 5 bases and J 7 bases, leaving 9 bases between the germline ends. CDR3 DNA: TGTGCCAGCAGTCCCCTACGGGAGCAGTACTTC. Residues: CASSPLREQYF.

Comments on this clonotype: Because the CDR3's place on the DNA is in doubt, the DNA is left out and the CDR3 is given as listed by TCRdb. The genes are TRBV19 and TRBJ1-4; TRBD1 is the table's D call and was not checked against the DNA. The length of the CDR3 is 23 amino acids, counting both ends. Germline V gene sequence: CDR1 LNHDA, CDR2 SQIVND (reference sequence). Here the CDR3 reads CASSPGQMSSYEQYFGPGEKLFF.

The rearrangement joins TRBV19 to TRBJ1-6; no clear D. Trimming cost V 7 bases and J 7 bases, with 11 bases left between them. Germline assignment: CDR1 LNHDA and CDR2 SQIVND (reference sequence). The CDR3 is made up of 13 amino acids. The CDR3, as DNA: TGTGCCAGTATGTCGGATAGAAATTCACCCCTCCACTTT. Protein product: CASMSDRNSPLHF.